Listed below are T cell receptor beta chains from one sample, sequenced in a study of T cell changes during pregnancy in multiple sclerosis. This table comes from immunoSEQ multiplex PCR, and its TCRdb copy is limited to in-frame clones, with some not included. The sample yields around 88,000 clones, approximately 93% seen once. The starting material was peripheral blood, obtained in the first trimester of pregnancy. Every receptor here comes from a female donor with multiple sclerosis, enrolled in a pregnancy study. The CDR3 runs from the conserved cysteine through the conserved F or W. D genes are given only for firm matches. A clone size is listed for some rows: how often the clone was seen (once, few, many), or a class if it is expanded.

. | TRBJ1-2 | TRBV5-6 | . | TGTGCCAGCAGCTTTAGGACAGAAGGCTACACCTTC | CASSFRTEGYTF
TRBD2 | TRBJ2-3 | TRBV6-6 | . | TGTGCCAGCAGTTACGTCCGGGGGGGCAGCACAGATACGCAGTATTTT | CASSYVRGGSTDTQYF
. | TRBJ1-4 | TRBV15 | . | TGTGCCACCAGCGAATGGCAGGGCAAGGAAAAACTGTTTTTT | CATSEWQGKEKLFF
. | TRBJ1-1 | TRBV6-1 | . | TGTGCCAGCAGTGAAGCTCCCGGGGGAGAAGCTTTCTTT | CASSEAPGGEAFF
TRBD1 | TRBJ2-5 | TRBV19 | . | TGTGCCAGTAGTATCGGCAGGGGGTTTCAAGAGACCCAGTACTTC | CASSIGRGFQETQYF
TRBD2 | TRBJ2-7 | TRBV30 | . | TGTGCCTGGTCGGGACTAGCGGGACCAAAGACCTACGAGCAGTACTTC | CAWSGLAGPKTYEQYF
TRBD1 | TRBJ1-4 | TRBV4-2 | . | TGTGCCAGCAGCCTTAGAACAGGGGATAATGAAAAACTGTTTTTT | CASSLRTGDNEKLFF
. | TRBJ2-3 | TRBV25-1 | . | TGTGCCAGCAGAGAACCCGGGGGCACAGATACGCAGTATTTT | CASREPGGTDTQYF
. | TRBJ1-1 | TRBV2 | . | TGTGCCAGCGGGGGGACGGGGAACACTGAAGCTTTCTTT | CASGGTGNTEAFF
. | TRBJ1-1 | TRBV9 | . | TGTGCCAGCAGCGTAGACATGAACACTGAAGCTTTCTTT | CASSVDMNTEAFF
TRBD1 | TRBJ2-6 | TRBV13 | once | TGTGCCAGCAGCTTATATCCAGGGGGCTTAGCTGGGGCCAACGTCCTGACTTTC | CASSLYPGGLAGANVLTF
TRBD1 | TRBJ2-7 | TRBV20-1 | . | TGCAGTGCCCTCGACAGGGGCGAGCAGTACTTC | CSALDRGEQYF
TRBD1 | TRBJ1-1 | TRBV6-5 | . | TGTGCCAGCAGTTACTCGGTTGGGACAGCGAACACTGAAGCTTTCTTT | CASSYSVGTANTEAFF
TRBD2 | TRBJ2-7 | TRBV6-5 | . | TGTGCCAGCAAGGGACTAGCGGGTTACGAGCAGTACTTC | CASKGLAGYEQYF
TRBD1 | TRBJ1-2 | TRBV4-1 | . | TGCGCCAGCAGCCAAGTTGCGTCAGGGGGTAACTATGGCTACACCTTC | CASSQVASGGNYGYTF
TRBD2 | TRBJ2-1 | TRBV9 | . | TGTGCCAGCAGCCCAGGGACTAGCGGGGGTTGGTCCTACAATGAGCAGTTCTTC | CASSPGTSGGWSYNEQFF
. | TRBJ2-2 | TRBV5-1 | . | TGCGCCAGCAGCTTGGACCCGGGACTGGGGGAGCTGTTTTTT | CASSLDPGLGELFF
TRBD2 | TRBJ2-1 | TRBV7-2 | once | TGTGCCAGCAGCCCCGCTAGCGGGGGGTCCTACAATGAGCAGTTCTTC | CASSPASGGSYNEQFF
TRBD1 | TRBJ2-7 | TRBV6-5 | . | TGTGCCAGCAGTTACTCCTGGGACAGGGCCGACGAGCAGTACTTC | CASSYSWDRADEQYF
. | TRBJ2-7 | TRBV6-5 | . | TGTGCCAGCGCTCCGCGGACAGCCTTCTACGAGCAGTACTTC | CASAPRTAFYEQYF
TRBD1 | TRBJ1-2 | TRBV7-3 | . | TGTGCCAGCAGCTTATACGGGACAGGTGGTGAGAACACCTTC | CASSLYGTGGENTF
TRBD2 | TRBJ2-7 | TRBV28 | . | TGTGCCAGCAGCACCCGGACTAGCGGGAGATACGAGCAGTACTTC | CASSTRTSGRYEQYF
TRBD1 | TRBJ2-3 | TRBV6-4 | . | TGTGCCAGCAGTGGGACAGGGCACACAGATACGCAGTATTTT | CASSGTGHTDTQYF
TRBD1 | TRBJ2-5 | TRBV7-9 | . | TGTGCCAGCAGCACGAATACCGGGACAGAGGAGACCCAGTACTTC | CASSTNTGTEETQYF
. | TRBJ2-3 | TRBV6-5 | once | TGTGCCAGCTCAGGAAGCACAGATACGCAGTATTTT | CASSGSTDTQYF
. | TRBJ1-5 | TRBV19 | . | TGTGCCAGTAGTTCCCCAGGGGCTTCCAAAGGTCAGCCCCAGCATTTT | CASSSPGASKGQPQHF
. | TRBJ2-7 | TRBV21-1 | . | TGTGCCAGCACCAACCGGGGGGAGGACGAGCAGTACTTC | CASTNRGEDEQYF
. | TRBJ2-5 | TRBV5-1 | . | TGCGCCAGCGGACTGAACAGCGGGCAAGAGACCCAGTACTTC | CASGLNSGQETQYF
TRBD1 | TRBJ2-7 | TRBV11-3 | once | TGTGCCAGCAGCCGACAGGGCGCATCCTACGAGCAGTACTTC | CASSRQGASYEQYF
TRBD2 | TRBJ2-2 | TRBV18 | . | TGTGCCAGCTCACCGGGACTAGCGGGGACCTACACCGGGGAGCTGTTTTTT | CASSPGLAGTYTGELFF
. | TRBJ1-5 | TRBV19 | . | TGTGCCAGTAGCCCACAGGGTACGGGCAATCAGCCCCAGCATTTT | CASSPQGTGNQPQHF
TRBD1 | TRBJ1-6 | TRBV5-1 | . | TGCGCCAGCAGCCCCAGGGGGACAGCAAATTCACCCCTCCACTTT | CASSPRGTANSPLHF
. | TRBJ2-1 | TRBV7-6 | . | TGTGCCAGCAGCTGGGACACCTACAATGAGCAGTTCTTC | CASSWDTYNEQFF